The clone carrying this T cell receptor (beta chain) was counted once. Its antigen remains unknown. This sample was taken from a study of shared clonotypes between healthy human individuals. Libraries were prepared by immunoSEQ multiplex PCR; TCRdb keeps only in-frame clonotypes and omits some of them. Of around 240,000 clones in the sample, 65% to 70% were seen once. Recent vaccinations or acute infections were absent in the healthy HIV-negative adult donors. General observations from the study: A handful of donors had around 5% of their naive CD4 clonotypes in common. Memory subsets generally showed lower estimated richness than naive subsets. Tissues were not sampled, only blood, and their repertoires likely differ.

V lost 7 bases to trimming and J lost 5 bases, with 12 bases between them. The CDR3 loop spans 13 amino acids. CDR1 is MDHEN, CDR2 SYDVKM, per germline. The sequencing input was memory CD4+ T cells sorted from blood. Subset of the sample: CD45RA-negative fraction. This clonotype originated in a man in his thirties or forties in good health. This rearrangement joins TRBV28 to TRBJ2-1; the D gene is possibly TRBD1 (6 bases). The CDR3 DNA sequence: TGTGCCAGCATTAATACAGGGCACAATGAGCAGTTCTTC. It translates to CASINTGHNEQFF. Looking up the rest from reference TRBV28 and TRBJ2-1 gives the full variable domain: DVKVTQSSRYLVKRTGEKVFLECVQDMDHENMFWYRQDPGLGLRLIYFSYDVKMKEKGDIPEGYSVSREKKERFSLILESASTNQTSMYLCASINTGHNEQFFGPGTRLTVL.